The present entry profiles one T cell receptor (beta chain) with its context. The target antigen is unknown. The source of the sample is a study of T-cell memory formation after mild COVID-19. Deletions cut 6 bases from V and 5 bases from J, with 9 bases between. The germline V gene has CDR1 SGHNT and CDR2 YENEEA. The CDR3 spans 12 residues. Whole-study results and caveats: Pre-infection memory showed some responding clones, and this suggested that cross-reactive memory joined.

Constant-segment-primed 5'RACE gave TCR alpha and TCR beta cDNA libraries with sample barcodes and UMIs. A single record per CDR3 protein comes from TCRdb applying MiXCR to the 5' RACE reads. This table holds about 130,000 distinct CDR3 sequences, 15% to 20% found once. Sequenced sample: PBMCs or a T cell subset sorted from them (not recorded which). This clonotype was obtained from an adult woman who had mild COVID-19 (a few samples of this study predate the infection). Cell type and time point are not known. J is TRBJ2-3 and V is TRBV11-3; D is tentatively TRBD1 or TRBD2 (6 bases each). In DNA, the CDR3 is TGTGCCAGCAGAGGAGGGGGAGATACGCAGTATTTT. Translated: CASRGGGDTQYF. The variable domain in full, completed from reference TRBV11-3 and TRBJ2-3, reads EAGVVQSPRYKIIEKKQPVAFWCNPISGHNTLYWYLQNLGQGPELLIRYENEEAVDDSQLPKDRFSAERLKGVDSTLKIQPAELGDSAVYLCASRGGGDTQYFGPGTRLTVL.